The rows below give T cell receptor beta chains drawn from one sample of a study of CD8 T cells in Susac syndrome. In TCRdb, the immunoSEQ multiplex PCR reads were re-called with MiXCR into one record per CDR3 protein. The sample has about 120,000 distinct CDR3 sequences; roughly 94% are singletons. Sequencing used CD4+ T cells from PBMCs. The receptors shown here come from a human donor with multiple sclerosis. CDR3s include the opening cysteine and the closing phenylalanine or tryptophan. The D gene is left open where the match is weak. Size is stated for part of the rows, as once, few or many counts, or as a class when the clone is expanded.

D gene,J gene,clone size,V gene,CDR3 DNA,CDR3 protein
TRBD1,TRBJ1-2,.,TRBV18,TGTGCCAGCTCACCAACCGCATCTCCAGGGACAGACAACTATGGCTACACCTTC,CASSPTASPGTDNYGYTF
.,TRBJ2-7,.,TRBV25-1,TGTGCCAGCAGTGAAGGGCCGATCTTGTACTTC,CASSEGPILYF
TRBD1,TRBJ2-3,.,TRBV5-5,TGTGCCAGCAGCACAAACCGGGACAGGGGATGGCCAGATACGCAGTATTTT,CASSTNRDRGWPDTQYF
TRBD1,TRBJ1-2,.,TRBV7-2,TGTGCCAGCAGCCCGACACAGGGGACGTCCTGGGGCTACACCTTC,CASSPTQGTSWGYTF
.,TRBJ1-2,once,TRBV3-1,TGTGCCAGCAGCCAAGTAGACCTGAGGGCCTATGGCTACACCTTC,CASSQVDLRAYGYTF
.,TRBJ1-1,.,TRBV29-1,TGCAGCGTCGCCCCCGAAAGGGGGGCTTTCTTT,CSVAPERGAFF
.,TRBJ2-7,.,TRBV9,TGTGCCAGCAGCGATCTACGAAACGAGCAGTACTTC,CASSDLRNEQYF
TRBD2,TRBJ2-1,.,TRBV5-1,TGCGCCAGCAGCTTACGTAGCGGGGGGGCCTCCGATGAGCAGTTCTTC,CASSLRSGGASDEQFF
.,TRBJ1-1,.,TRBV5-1,TGCGCCAGCAGCAATTCTCGGAGGAACACTGAAGCTTTCTTT,CASSNSRRNTEAFF
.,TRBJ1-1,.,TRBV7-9,TGTGCCAGCAGCCCCTGGGGGTCGGTAGAAGGTAGGGCTTTCTTT,CASSPWGSVEGRAFF
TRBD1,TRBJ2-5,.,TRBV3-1,TGTGCCAGCAGCCCCCGGGACAGGGAAGAGACCCAGTACTTC,CASSPRDREETQYF
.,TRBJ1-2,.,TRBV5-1,TGCGCCAGCAGCTTCGACGGGGGGTACGGAGACTATGGCTACACCTTC,CASSFDGGYGDYGYTF
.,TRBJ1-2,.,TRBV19,TGTGCCAGTAGTATAGATCCAGCCTCACAAGGCTACACCTTC,CASSIDPASQGYTF
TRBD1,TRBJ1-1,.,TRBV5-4,TGTGCCAGCAGCTTGGGGGGACAGGGGAACACTGAAGCTTTCTTT,CASSLGGQGNTEAFF
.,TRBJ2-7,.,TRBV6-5,TGTGCCAGCAGTTCAGGACTTTTGAGCTCCTACGAGCAGTACTTC,CASSSGLLSSYEQYF
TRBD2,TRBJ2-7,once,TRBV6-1,TGTGCCAGCAGCTCCCCCTCGACTAGCGGGGACTACGAGCAGTACTTC,CASSSPSTSGDYEQYF
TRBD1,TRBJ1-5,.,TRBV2,TGTGCCAGCAGACGCGGACAGGCTAACAATCAGCCCCAGCATTTT,CASRRGQANNQPQHF
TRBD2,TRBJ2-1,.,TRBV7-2,TGTGCCAGCAGCTTCCGAGCGGGGGGGCTCGATGAGCAGTTCTTC,CASSFRAGGLDEQFF
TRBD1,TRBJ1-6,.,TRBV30,TGTGCCTGGAGTTTCGACCGGGACAGGGGAAGTGTTTCACCCCTCCACTTT,CAWSFDRDRGSVSPLHF
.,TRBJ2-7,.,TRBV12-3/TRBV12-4,TGTGCCAGCAGGTCCGGGACGGCTAGCTCCTACGAGCAGTACTTC,CASRSGTASSYEQYF
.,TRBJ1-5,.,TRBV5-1,TGCGCCAGCAGCATAGACAGTTATCAGCCCCAGCATTTT,CASSIDSYQPQHF
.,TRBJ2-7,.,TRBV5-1,TGCGCCAGCAGCGGCTATGCGGCTTCGGAGCAGTACTTC,CASSGYAASEQYF
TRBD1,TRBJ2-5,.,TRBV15,TGTGCCACCAGCAGAGCGGGACAGGCAGAGACCCAGTACTTC,CATSRAGQAETQYF
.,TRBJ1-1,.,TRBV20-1,TGCAGTGCTAAAGACCCAGGGGAAACTGAAGCTTTCTTT,CSAKDPGETEAFF
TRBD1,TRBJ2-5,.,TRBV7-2,TGTGCCAGCAGCATGACACAGGGGACCCAAGAGACCCAGTACTTC,CASSMTQGTQETQYF
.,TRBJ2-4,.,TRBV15,TGTGCCACCAGCAGAGGGGAAGGGGGAGGCATTCAGTACTTC,CATSRGEGGGIQYF
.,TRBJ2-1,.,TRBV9,TGTGCCAGCAGCGGACCGAGATTACGGAGCTCCTACAATGAGCAGTTCTTC,CASSGPRLRSSYNEQFF
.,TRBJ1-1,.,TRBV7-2,TGTGCCAGCAGCTTAGGGGGACAAATGAACACTGAAGCTTTCTTT,CASSLGGQMNTEAFF
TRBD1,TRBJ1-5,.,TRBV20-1,TGCAGTGCTAGCCAGGGGGACATACCTCTGAGGGCCAATCAGCCCCAGCATTTT,CSASQGDIPLRANQPQHF
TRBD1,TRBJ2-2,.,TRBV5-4,TGTGCCAGCAGCCCAAACAGGGGATCGAACACCGGGGAGCTGTTTTTT,CASSPNRGSNTGELFF
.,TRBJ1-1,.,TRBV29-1,TGCAGCGTTGAGCTATTCATGAACACTGAAGCTTTCTTT,CSVELFMNTEAFF
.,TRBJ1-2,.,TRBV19,TGTGCCAGTAGTATAGCGGGAGGCTACACCTTC,CASSIAGGYTF
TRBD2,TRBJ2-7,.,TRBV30,TGTGCCTGGAGTGAGGGAGGGGTCCCCTACGAGCAGTACTTC,CAWSEGGVPYEQYF
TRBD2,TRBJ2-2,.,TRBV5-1,TGCGCCAGCAGCTCTAGCGGTGACACCGGGGAGCTGTTTTTT,CASSSSGDTGELFF
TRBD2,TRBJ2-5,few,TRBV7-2,TGTGCCAGCAGCTCGGGACTAGCGGGGGTAGAGACCCAGTACTTC,CASSSGLAGVETQYF
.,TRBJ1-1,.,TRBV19,TGTGCCAGTAGCATTGGACAGAGACTAATGAACACTGAAGCTTTCTTT,CASSIGQRLMNTEAFF
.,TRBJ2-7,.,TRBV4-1,TGCGCCAGCAGCCAAGACCCATACTACGAGCAGTACTTC,CASSQDPYYEQYF
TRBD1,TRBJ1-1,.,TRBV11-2,TGTGCCAGCAGCCGGGACAGGGGGCGAGAAACTGAAGCTTTCTTT,CASSRDRGRETEAFF
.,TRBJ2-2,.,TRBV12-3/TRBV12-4,TGTGCCAGCAGTTGGGGGTCCCTCACCGGGGAGCTGTTTTTT,CASSWGSLTGELFF
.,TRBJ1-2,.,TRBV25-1,TGTGCCAGCAGTGAACAGGGCTACGGCTACACCTTC,CASSEQGYGYTF
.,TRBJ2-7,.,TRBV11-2,TGTGCCAGCAGCTTAGTGTGGGGTTTCTCCTACGAGCAGTACTTC,CASSLVWGFSYEQYF
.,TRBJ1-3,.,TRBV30,TGTGCCTGGAGTGTAATGATAAGAACGTCTGGAAACACCATATATTTT,CAWSVMIRTSGNTIYF
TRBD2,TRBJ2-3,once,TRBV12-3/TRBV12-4,TGTGCCAGCAGTCCCCACCGAGCTAGCGGGACAGATACGCAGTATTTT,CASSPHRASGTDTQYF
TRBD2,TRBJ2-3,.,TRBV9,TGTGCCAGCAGCTCGGGACTAGCGGGGACCACTAGCACAGATACGCAGTATTTT,CASSSGLAGTTSTDTQYF
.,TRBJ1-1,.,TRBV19,TGTGCCACCCAATCCGCAGGGATGAACACTGAAGCTTTCTTT,CATQSAGMNTEAFF
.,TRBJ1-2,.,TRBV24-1,TGTGCCACCAGTGAGGGGGTTAGCGGCTACACCTTC,CATSEGVSGYTF
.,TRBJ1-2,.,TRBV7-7,TGTGCTAGCAGCCCGGAGGAGCTCCGGGCGGGCTACACCTTC,CASSPEELRAGYTF
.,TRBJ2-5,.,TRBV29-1,TGCAGCGTTGAACCAACCCAACAAGAGACCCAGTACTTC,CSVEPTQQETQYF